The 13 T cell receptor beta chains given below trace back to one sample, sequenced in a study of blood T cell repertoires in COVID-19 (TCRdb year 2020). Receptors were amplified or captured by the immunoSEQ multiplex PCR assay. The table was pulled from immuneACCESS by TCRdb, which kept in-frame rearrangements only. Such tables lose some clones; where checked, under half of the loss comes from unresolved V genes, and the rest has no known cause. In this sample the table shows nearly 45,000 clones, 80% to 90% of which occur a single time. 3.5% to 5% of the sample goes to the ten largest clones. The sequenced sample was peripheral blood. Source of these receptors: a man in his forties with COVID-19, enrolled during active disease.

V is TRBV27 and J is TRBJ2-3, with 8 bases that match TRBD2. The germline gives CDR1 MNHEY, CDR2 SMNVEV (reference sequence). J gave up 0 bases and V 6 bases, and 11 bases lay outside the gene matches. The CDR3 has 17 amino acids. The CDR3 protein is CASSLGSSGASTDTQYF. In nucleotides, the CDR3 is TGTGCCAGCAGCTTGGGGAGTAGCGGGGCCAGCACAGATACGCAGTATTTT.

Here the CDR3 DNA reads TGTGCCACCAGGGGGGGGCAGCAGCCCCAGCATTTT. This gives the protein CATRGGQQPQHF. This chain uses TRBV28 with TRBJ1-5; 7 positions match TRBD1. The V and J ends lost 10 bases and 7 bases, in that order; junction bases with no gene match: 7. CDR1 and CDR2 from the germline V gene are MDHEN and SYDVKM. The CDR3 has 12 amino acids.

DNA for the CDR3: TGTGCCACCAGTGATTTTGGGAGGGGTAGCACAGATACGCAGTATTTT. Its protein is CATSDFGRGSTDTQYF. The chain links TRBV24-1 to TRBJ2-3; 7 bases line up with TRBD2. Unmatched junction bases numbered 3, after V lost 1 base and J lost 0 bases. The germline V gene encodes CDR1 KGHDR and CDR2 SFDVKD. This CDR3 contains 16 residues.

The gene calls are TRBV2 and TRBJ2-1, with TRBD2 identical over 13 bases. The germline V gene has CDR1 SNHLY and CDR2 FYNNEI. With 6 bases clipped from V and 7 bases from J, the junction kept 3 bases outside the gene matches. CDR3 size: 14 residues. The CDR3 DNA reads as TGTGCCAGCAGACTAGCGGGAGGGTCGAATGAGCAGTTCTTC. This encodes CASRLAGGSNEQFF.

The chain is built from TRBV7-8 and TRBJ2-2; TRBD1 agrees at 9 bases. Per the germline V gene, CDR1 is SGHVS and CDR2 is FQNEAQ. V shed 6 bases, J shed 6 bases, and the junction held 5 bases outside the gene matches. CDR3 length: 14 residues. The CDR3 loop is CASSTQGAAGELFF. In nucleotides, the CDR3 is TGTGCCAGCAGTACACAGGGGGCGGCCGGGGAGCTGTTTTTT.

The chain is built from TRBV3-1 (or the pseudogene TRBV3-2) and TRBJ2-2, with 8 positions matching TRBD2. V lost 4 bases and J lost 5; bases outside the gene matches: 12. Germline V CDR1 and CDR2: LGHDT, YNNKEL (reference sequence). This CDR3 has 17 amino acids. The CDR3 sequence: CASSPTDWRGVTGELFF. CDR3 DNA sequence: TGTGCCAGCAGCCCAACGGATTGGCGGGGGGTGACCGGGGAGCTGTTTTTT.

The gene calls are TRBV27 and TRBJ2-1, with TRBD2 identical over 14 bases. Germline V gives CDR1 MNHEY, CDR2 SMNVEV (reference sequence). Germline trimming cut 3 bases from V and 2 bases from J; bases unmatched to any gene: 12. The CDR3 runs 20 residues. CDR3 sequence (DNA): TGTGCCAGCAGTTTTTTGGGAGGGACTAGCGGGAGAAATCCCTACAATGAGCAGTTCTTC. This encodes CASSFLGGTSGRNPYNEQFF.

CDR3 region: CASKTGTSGFNEQFF. The CDR3 bases are TGCGCCAGCAAAACCGGGACTAGCGGATTCAATGAGCAGTTCTTC. This chain joins TRBV10-2 and TRBJ2-1, with 11 bases lining up with TRBD2. CDR1 is WSHSY, CDR2 SAAADI, per germline. V was pared by 7 bases and J by 6 bases, with 8 bases of the junction left unmatched. The CDR3 has 15 amino acids.

The CDR3 DNA reads as TGTGCCAGTAGTCGTACCGGGACAGGGGTCACAGATACGCAGTATTTT. The encoded protein is CASSRTGTGVTDTQYF. The V call is TRBV19, the J call TRBJ2-3; 10 bases line up with TRBD1. This CDR3 has 16 amino acids. CDR1 LNHDA and CDR2 SQIVND come from the germline V gene (reference sequence). With V trimmed by 5 bases and J by 2 bases, 7 bases remained unmatched. The complete variable domain, with remaining parts taken from reference TRBV19 and TRBJ2-3, reads DGGITQSPKYLFRKEGQNVTLSCEQNLNHDAMYWYRQDPGQGLRLIYYSQIVNDFQKGDIAEGYSVSREKKESFPLTVTSAQKNPTAFYLCASSRTGTGVTDTQYFGPGTRLTVL.

This chain uses TRBV6-5 with TRBJ1-5; 8 positions match TRBD1. CDR3 length: 15 residues. V was clipped by 7 bases and J by 2 bases; unmatched bases: 7. Looked up from germline, CDR1 is MNHEY and CDR2 is SVGAGI. The CDR3 DNA sequence: TGTGCCAGCACTCCTAAGGGACAGGGCAATCAGCCCCAGCATTTT. Amino acids: CASTPKGQGNQPQHF.

The CDR3 spells CASSIGGGGETQYF. In nucleotides, the CDR3 is TGTGCCAGTAGTATAGGAGGGGGCGGGGAGACCCAGTACTTC. V gene TRBV19 combines with J gene TRBJ2-5, with 7 bases that match TRBD1. J was trimmed by 5 bases and V by 1 base; bases with no gene match: 4. CDR1 is LNHDA, CDR2 SQIVND, per germline (reference sequence). The CDR3 spans 14 residues. The full variable domain, in which reference TRBV19 and TRBJ2-5 provide the parts outside the CDR3, is DGGITQSPKYLFRKEGQNVTLSCEQNLNHDAMYWYRQDPGQGLRLIYYSQIVNDFQKGDIAEGYSVSREKKESFPLTVTSAQKNPTAFYLCASSIGGGGETQYFGPGTRLLVL.

The J gene is TRBJ2-6, the V gene TRBV7-8, with D maybe TRBD2 (6 bases). Germline V CDR1 and CDR2: SGHVS, FQNEAQ. The CDR3 covers 18 residues. V was trimmed by 1 base and J by 0 bases, leaving 13 bases between them. The CDR3, as DNA: TGTGCCAGCAGCTTAGGGGGAGGAAGGGGCTCTGGGGCCAACGTCCTGACTTTC. Protein sequence: CASSLGGGRGSGANVLTF.

This clone was observed a handful of times. The chain links TRBV7-2 to TRBJ2-2; 7 bases agree with TRBD2. The CDR3 is made up of 16 amino acids. The germline gives CDR1 SGHTA, CDR2 FQGNSA. The J segment lost 1 base and the V segment lost 1 base, leaving 3 bases of the junction unmatched. The CDR3 DNA reads as TGTGCCAGCAGCTTAGTTCCTAGCGGGAACACCGGGGAGCTGTTTTTT. Protein product: CASSLVPSGNTGELFF. The variable domain in full, completed from reference TRBV7-2 and TRBJ2-2, reads GAGVSQSPSNKVTEKGKDVELRCDPISGHTALYWYRQSLGQGLEFLIYFQGNSAPDKSGLPSDRFSAERTGGSVSTLTIQRTQQEDSAVYLCASSLVPSGNTGELFFGEGSRLTVL.